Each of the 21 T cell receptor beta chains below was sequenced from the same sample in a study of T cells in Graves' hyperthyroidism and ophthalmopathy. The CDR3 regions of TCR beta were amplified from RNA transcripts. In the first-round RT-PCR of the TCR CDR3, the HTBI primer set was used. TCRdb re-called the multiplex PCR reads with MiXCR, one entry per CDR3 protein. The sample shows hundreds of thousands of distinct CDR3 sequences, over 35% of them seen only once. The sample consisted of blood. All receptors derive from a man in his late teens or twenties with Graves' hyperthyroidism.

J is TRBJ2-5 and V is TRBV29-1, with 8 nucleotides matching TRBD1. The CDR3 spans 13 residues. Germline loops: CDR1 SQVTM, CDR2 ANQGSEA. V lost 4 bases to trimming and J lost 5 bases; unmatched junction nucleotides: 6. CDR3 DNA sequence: TGCAGCGTTGGGCGACAGGGGCCGGAGACCCAGTACTTC. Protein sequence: CSVGRQGPETQYF. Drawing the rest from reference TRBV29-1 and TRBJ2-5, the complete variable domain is SAVISQKPSRDICQRGTSLTIQCQVDSQVTMMFWYRQQPGQSLTLIATANQGSEATYESGFVIDKFPISRPNLTFSTLTVSNMSPEDSSIYLCSVGRQGPETQYFGPGTRLLVL.

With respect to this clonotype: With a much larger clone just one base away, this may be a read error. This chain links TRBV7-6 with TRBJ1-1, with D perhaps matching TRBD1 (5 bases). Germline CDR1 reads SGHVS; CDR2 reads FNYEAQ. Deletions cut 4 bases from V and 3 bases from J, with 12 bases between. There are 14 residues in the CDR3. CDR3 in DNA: TGTGCCAGCAGCTCAACGACAGCCCACACTGAAGCTTTCTTT. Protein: CASSSTTAHTEAFF.

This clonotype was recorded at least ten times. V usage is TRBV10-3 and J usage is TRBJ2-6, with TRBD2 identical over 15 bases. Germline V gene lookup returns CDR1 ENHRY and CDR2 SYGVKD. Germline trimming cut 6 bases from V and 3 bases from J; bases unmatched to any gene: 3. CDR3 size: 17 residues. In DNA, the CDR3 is TGTGCCATCAGCCTGGGACTAGCGGGAGGTGGGGCCAACGTCCTGACTTTC. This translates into CAISLGLAGGGANVLTF.

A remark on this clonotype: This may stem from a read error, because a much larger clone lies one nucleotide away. The chain's CDR3 is CSASMSGTEAFF. CDR3 DNA sequence: TGCAGTGCTTCCATGTCCGGCACTGAAGCTTTCTTT. V usage is TRBV20-1 and J usage is TRBJ1-1; no firm D call. The CDR3 length is 12 residues. Germline V lookup: CDR1 DFQATT, CDR2 SNEGSKA (reference sequence). Trimming stripped 5 bases from V and 4 bases from J, with 11 bases between.

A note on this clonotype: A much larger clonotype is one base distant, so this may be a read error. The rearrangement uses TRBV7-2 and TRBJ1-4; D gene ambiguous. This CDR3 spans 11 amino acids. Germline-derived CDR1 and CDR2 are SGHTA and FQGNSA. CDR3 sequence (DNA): TGTGCCAGCAGCGCTGCCCGAAAACCGTTTTTT. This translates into CASSAARKPFF.

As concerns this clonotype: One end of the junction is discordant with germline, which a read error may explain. CDR3 nucleotides: TGTGCCAGCAGTTACACGCGACAGGGGACAGACACTGAAGCTTTCTTT. This gives the protein CASSYTRQGTDTEAFF. This sequence joins TRBV10-3 and TRBJ1-1; 8 bases line up with TRBD1. The CDR3 sequence is 16 residues long. Germline V lookup: CDR1 ENHRY, CDR2 SYGVKD.

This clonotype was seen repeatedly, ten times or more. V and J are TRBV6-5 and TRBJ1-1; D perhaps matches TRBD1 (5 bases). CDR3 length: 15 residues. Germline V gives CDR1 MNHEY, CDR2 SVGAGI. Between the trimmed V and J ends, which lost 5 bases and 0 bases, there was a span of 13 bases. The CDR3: CASSGDWYMNTEAFF. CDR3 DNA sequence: TGTGCCAGCAGTGGGGACTGGTACATGAACACTGAAGCTTTCTTT.

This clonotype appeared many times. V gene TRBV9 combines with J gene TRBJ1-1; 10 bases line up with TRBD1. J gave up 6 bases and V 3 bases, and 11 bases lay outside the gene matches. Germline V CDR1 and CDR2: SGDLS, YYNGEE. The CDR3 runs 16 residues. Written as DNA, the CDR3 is TGTGCCAGCAGCGCGCAGATAGGACAGGGGGTACCTGAAGCTTTCTTT. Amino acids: CASSAQIGQGVPEAFF.

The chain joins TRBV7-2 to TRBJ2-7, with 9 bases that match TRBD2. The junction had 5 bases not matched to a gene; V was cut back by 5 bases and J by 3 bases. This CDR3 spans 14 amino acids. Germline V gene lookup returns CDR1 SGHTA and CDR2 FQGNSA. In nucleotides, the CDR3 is TGTGCCAGCAGCGCGGGGGGGGCCCACTACGAGCAGTACTTC. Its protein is CASSAGGAHYEQYF.

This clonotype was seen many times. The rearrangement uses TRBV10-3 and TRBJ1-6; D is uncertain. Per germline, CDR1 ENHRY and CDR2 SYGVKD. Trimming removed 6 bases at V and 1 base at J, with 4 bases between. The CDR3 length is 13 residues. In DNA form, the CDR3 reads TGTGCCATCAGGGAATCCTATAATTCACCCCTCCACTTT. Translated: CAIRESYNSPLHF.

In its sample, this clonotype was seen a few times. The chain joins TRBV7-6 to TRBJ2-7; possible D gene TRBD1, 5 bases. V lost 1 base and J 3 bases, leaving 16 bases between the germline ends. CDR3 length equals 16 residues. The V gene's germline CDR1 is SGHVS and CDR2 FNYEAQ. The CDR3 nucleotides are TGTGCCAGCAGCTTAGGAAGTCAGGGAAGACTCTACGAGCAGTACTTC. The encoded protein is CASSLGSQGRLYEQYF.

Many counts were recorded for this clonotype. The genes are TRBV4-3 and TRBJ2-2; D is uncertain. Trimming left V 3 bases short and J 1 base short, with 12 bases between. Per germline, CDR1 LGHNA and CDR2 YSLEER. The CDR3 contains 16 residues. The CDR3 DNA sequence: TGCGCCAGCAGCCAGGGTTCGACTGTGAACACCGGGGAGCTGTTTTTT. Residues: CASSQGSTVNTGELFF.

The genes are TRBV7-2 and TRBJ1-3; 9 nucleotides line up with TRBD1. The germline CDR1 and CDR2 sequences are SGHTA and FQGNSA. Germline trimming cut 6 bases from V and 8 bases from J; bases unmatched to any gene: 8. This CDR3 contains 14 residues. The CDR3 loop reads CASRSGQGGDTIYF. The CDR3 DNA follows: TGTGCCAGCAGATCGGGACAGGGCGGAGACACCATATATTTT. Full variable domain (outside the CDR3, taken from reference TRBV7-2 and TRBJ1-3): GAGVSQSPSNKVTEKGKDVELRCDPISGHTALYWYRQSLGQGLEFLIYFQGNSAPDKSGLPSDRFSAERTGGSVSTLTIQRTQQEDSAVYLCASRSGQGGDTIYFGEGSWLTVV.

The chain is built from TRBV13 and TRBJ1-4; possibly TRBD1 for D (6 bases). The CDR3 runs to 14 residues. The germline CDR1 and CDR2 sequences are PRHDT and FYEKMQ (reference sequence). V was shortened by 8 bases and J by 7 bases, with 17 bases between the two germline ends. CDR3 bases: TGTGCCAGCGGACCCGGGACACCTATTGAAAAACTGTTTTTT. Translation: CASGPGTPIEKLFF.

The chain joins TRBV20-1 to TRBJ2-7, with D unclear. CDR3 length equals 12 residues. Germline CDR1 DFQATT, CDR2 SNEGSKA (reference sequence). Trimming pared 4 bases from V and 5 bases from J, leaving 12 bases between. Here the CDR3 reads CSATLQAHEQYF. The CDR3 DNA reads TGCAGTGCTACCCTGCAGGCCCACGAGCAGTACTTC.

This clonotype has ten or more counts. CDR3 DNA sequence: TGTGCCAGCAGCTTAGCCATGCTTGGAAACACCATATATTTT. It specifies CASSLAMLGNTIYF. The chain has TRBV7-2 and TRBJ1-3; D is undetermined. The V end was cut by 0 bases, the J end by 3 bases, with 6 bases between. CDR1 and CDR2 from the germline V gene are SGHTA and FQGNSA. The CDR3 extends over 14 amino acids.

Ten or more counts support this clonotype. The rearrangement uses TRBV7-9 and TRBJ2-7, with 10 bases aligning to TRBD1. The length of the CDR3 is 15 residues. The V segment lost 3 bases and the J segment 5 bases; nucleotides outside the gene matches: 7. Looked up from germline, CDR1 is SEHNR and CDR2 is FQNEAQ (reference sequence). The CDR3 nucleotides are TGTGCCAGCAGCTTGCCGGGGACAGGGGTGGACGAGCAGTACTTC. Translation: CASSLPGTGVDEQYF.

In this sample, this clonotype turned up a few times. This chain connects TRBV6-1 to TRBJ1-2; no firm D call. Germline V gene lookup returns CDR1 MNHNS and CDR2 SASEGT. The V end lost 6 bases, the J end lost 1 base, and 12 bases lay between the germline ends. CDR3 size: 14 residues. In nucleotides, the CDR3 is TGTGCCAGCAGCTCAGACGGCTATAACTATGGCTACACCTTC. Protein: CASSSDGYNYGYTF.

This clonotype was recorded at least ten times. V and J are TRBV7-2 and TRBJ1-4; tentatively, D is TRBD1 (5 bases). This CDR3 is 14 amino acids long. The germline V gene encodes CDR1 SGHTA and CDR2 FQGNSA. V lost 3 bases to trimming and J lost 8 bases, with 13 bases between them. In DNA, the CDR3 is TGTGCCAGCAGCTTCACTAGAGGGGACGAAAAACTGTTTTTT. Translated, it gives CASSFTRGDEKLFF.

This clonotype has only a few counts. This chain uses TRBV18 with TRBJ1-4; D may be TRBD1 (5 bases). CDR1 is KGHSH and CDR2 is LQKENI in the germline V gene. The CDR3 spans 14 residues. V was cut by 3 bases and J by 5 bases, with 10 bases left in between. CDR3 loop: CASSPSGGNEKLFF. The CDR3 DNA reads TGTGCCAGCTCACCTTCCGGGGGGAATGAAAAACTGTTTTTT.

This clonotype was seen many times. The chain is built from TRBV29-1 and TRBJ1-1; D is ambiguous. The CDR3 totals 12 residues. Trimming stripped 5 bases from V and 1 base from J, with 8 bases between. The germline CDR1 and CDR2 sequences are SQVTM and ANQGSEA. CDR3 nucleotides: TGCAGCGTTACACCGTCGAACACTGAAGCTTTCTTT. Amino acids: CSVTPSNTEAFF.